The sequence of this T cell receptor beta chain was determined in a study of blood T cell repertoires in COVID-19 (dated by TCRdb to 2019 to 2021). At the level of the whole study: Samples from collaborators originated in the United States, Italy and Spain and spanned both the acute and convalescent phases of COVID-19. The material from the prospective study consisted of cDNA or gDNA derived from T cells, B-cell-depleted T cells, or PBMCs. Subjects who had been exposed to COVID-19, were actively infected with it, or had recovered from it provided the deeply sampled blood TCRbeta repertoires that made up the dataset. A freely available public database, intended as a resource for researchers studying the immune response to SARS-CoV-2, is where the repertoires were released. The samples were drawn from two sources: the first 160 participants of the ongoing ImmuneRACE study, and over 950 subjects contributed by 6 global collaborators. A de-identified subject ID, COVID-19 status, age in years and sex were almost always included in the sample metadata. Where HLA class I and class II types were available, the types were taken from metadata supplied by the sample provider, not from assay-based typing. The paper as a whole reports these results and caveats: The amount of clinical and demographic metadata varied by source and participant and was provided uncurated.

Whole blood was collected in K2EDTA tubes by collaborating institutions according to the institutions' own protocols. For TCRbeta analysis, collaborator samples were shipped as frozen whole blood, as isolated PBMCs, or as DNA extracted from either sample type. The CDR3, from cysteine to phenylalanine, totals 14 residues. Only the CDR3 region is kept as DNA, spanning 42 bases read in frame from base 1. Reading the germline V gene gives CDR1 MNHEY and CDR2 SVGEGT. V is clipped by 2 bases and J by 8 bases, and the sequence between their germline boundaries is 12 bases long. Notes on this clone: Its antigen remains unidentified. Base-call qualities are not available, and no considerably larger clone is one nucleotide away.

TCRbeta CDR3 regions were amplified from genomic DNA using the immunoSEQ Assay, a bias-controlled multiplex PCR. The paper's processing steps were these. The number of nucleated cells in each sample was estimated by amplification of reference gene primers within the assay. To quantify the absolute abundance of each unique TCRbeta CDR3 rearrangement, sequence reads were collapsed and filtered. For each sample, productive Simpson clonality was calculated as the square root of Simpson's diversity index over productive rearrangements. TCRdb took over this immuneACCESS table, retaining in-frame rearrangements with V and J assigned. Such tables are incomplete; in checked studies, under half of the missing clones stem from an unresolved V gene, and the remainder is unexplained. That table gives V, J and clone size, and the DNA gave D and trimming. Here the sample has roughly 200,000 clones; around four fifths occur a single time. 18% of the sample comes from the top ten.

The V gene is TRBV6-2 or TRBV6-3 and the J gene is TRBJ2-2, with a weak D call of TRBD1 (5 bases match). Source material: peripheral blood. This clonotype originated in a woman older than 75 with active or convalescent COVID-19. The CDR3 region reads CASSYRAGLGELFF. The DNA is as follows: TGTGCCAGCAGTTACCGCGCAGGGCTTGGGGAGCTGTTTTTT.